Each of the 27 T cell receptor beta chains below was sequenced from the same sample in a study of blood T cell repertoires in COVID-19. The assay was immunoSEQ multiplex PCR, and TCRdb's table has in-frame clones only and misses some. Of tens of thousands of clones in the sample, roughly 87% were seen once. Sequenced input: peripheral blood. The receptor source for this set is a woman between 45 and 65 years old with acute or convalescent COVID-19.

The V and J genes are TRBV6-1 and TRBJ1-1, with no clear D. Trimming stripped 1 base from V and 7 bases from J, with 10 bases between. The CDR3 totals 13 residues. CDR1 is MNHNS and CDR2 is SASEGT in the germline V gene. CDR3 DNA sequence: TGTGCCAGCAGTGAAGTGGTAAACTTTGAAGCTTTCTTT. This sequence encodes CASSEVVNFEAFF.

The J gene is TRBJ2-1, the V gene TRBV7-3, with D perhaps matching TRBD2 (6 bases). Germline V lookup: CDR1 SGHTA, CDR2 FQGTGA. CDR3 length: 15 residues. Trimming took off 4 bases at V and 5 bases at J, with 15 bases between the two ends. For the CDR3, the DNA is TGTGCCAGCAGCTCCGCCCGGGGGAGGAACAATGAGCAGTTCTTC. This codes for CASSSARGRNNEQFF.

At least ten counts were recorded for this clone. The rearrangement uses TRBV19 and TRBJ2-5; D possibly corresponds to TRBD1 (6 bases). V shed 4 bases and J shed 1 base, with 10 bases lying between them. Germline V gene sequence: CDR1 LNHDA, CDR2 SQIVND (reference sequence). The length of the CDR3 is 14 residues. The CDR3 nucleotides are TGTGCCAGTAGTACCCGACAGGTCCAAGAGACCCAGTACTTC. Amino acid sequence: CASSTRQVQETQYF. The whole variable domain, remainder taken from reference TRBV19 and TRBJ2-5, is DGGITQSPKYLFRKEGQNVTLSCEQNLNHDAMYWYRQDPGQGLRLIYYSQIVNDFQKGDIAEGYSVSREKKESFPLTVTSAQKNPTAFYLCASSTRQVQETQYFGPGTRLLVL.

This rearrangement joins TRBV15 to TRBJ1-5; D ambiguous. Germline-derived CDR1 and CDR2 are LNHNV and YYDKDF (reference sequence). V shed 0 bases and J shed 1 base, with 10 bases lying between them. This CDR3 has 16 amino acids. The CDR3 is CATSRDQRLSNQPQHF. The CDR3 DNA follows: TGTGCCACCAGCAGAGATCAGAGACTCAGCAATCAGCCCCAGCATTTT.

The CDR3 sequence: CASSPGGLPEAFF. Here the CDR3 DNA reads TGTGCCAGCAGCCCAGGGGGTCTCCCTGAAGCTTTCTTT. The chain combines TRBV5-5 with TRBJ1-1; 7 bases are shared with TRBD1. V lost 4 bases and J lost 6; bases outside the gene matches: 6. CDR1 is SGHKS, CDR2 YYEKEE, per germline (reference sequence). The CDR3 is made up of 13 amino acids.

In its sample, this clone was seen many times. The chain carries TRBV21-1 and TRBJ1-6; the table names TRBD1, a call not compared with the DNA. TRBV21-1 is given as a pseudogene. The CDR3 runs 13 residues. CDR3 sequence (DNA): TGTGCCAGCCAGGACAGGGAAGACTCACCCCTCCACTTT. Protein product: CASQDREDSPLHF.

This clone was picked up one time. The chain couples TRBV18 to TRBJ2-1; no clear D. The germline V gene has CDR1 KGHSH and CDR2 LQKENI. CDR3 length: 13 amino acids. Trimming removed 4 bases from V and 5 bases from J, with 9 bases in between. CDR3 nucleotides: TGTGCCAGCTCACTGCGGTCCGACAATGAGCAGTTCTTC. Protein sequence: CASSLRSDNEQFF.

J is TRBJ1-6 and V is TRBV27; D remains unclear. Trimming pared 4 bases from V and 9 bases from J, leaving 7 bases between. CDR3 length: 12 residues. Germline lookup yields CDR1 MNHEY and CDR2 SMNVEV (reference sequence). CDR3 bases: TGTGCCAGCAGTTCCTATCCTTCACCCCTCCACTTT. This translates into CASSSYPSPLHF.

This chain uses TRBV2 with TRBJ1-2; the match to TRBD1 covers 7 bases. This CDR3 has 16 residues. V shed 6 bases and J 5 bases; nucleotides not matched to a gene: 15. The germline CDR1 and CDR2 sequences are SNHLY and FYNNEI. CDR3 protein: CASSHPSLQGRYGYTF. DNA of the CDR3: TGTGCCAGCAGCCACCCCTCCTTACAGGGGAGGTATGGCTACACCTTC.

This rearrangement joins TRBV28 to TRBJ1-2; TRBD1 is a possible D gene (6 bases). Trimming shortened V by 3 bases and J by 4 bases, and 12 bases separated the two germline ends. Germline-derived CDR1 and CDR2 are MDHEN and SYDVKM. CDR3 length: 14 residues. This chain's CDR3 is CASSFRGGRYGYTF. In DNA, the CDR3 is TGTGCCAGCAGTTTCCGCGGGGGCCGCTATGGCTACACCTTC.

The chain carries TRBV5-4 and TRBJ2-7; no clear D gene. Trimming shortened V by 5 bases and J by 3 bases, and 15 bases separated the two germline ends. CDR1 is SGHNT, CDR2 YYREEE, per germline (reference sequence). The CDR3 loop spans 14 amino acids. CDR3 in amino acids: CASSREITNYEQYF. CDR3 coding DNA: TGTGCCAGCAGTCGAGAGATCACTAACTACGAGCAGTACTTC.

The chain carries TRBV7-9 and TRBJ2-5; the match to TRBD1 covers 10 bases. The germline V gene has CDR1 SEHNR and CDR2 FQNEAQ (reference sequence). This CDR3 has 15 amino acids. V shed 5 bases and J 1 base; nucleotides not matched to a gene: 4. The CDR3 DNA reads as TGTGCCAGCAGCGCCAGGACAGGGGGCCAAGAGACCCAGTACTTC. This encodes CASSARTGGQETQYF.

V and J are TRBV19 and TRBJ1-5; D is possibly TRBD1 (5 bases). The germline gives CDR1 LNHDA, CDR2 SQIVND (reference sequence). Trimming shortened V by 3 bases and J by 7 bases, and 13 bases separated the two germline ends. The length of the CDR3 is 14 residues. CDR3: CASSIYGAPQPQHF. In DNA, the CDR3 is TGTGCCAGTAGTATTTATGGGGCCCCCCAGCCCCAGCATTTT. Using reference TRBV19 and TRBJ1-5 for the parts outside the CDR3, the full variable domain is DGGITQSPKYLFRKEGQNVTLSCEQNLNHDAMYWYRQDPGQGLRLIYYSQIVNDFQKGDIAEGYSVSREKKESFPLTVTSAQKNPTAFYLCASSIYGAPQPQHFGDGTRLSIL.

CDR3 nucleotides: TGTGCCAGCAGTTTTAGCGGGGCCTACGAGCAGTACTTC. It encodes CASSFSGAYEQYF. This sequence joins TRBV6-5 and TRBJ2-7; 8 bases match TRBD2. Germline V gives CDR1 MNHEY, CDR2 SVGAGI. The V gene end was trimmed by 4 bases and the J gene end by 2 bases; junction bases not matched to a gene: 1. The CDR3 totals 13 residues.

The DNA for the CDR3 is TGTGCCAGCAGCCACTCTGGGCAGAAGAACACTGAAGCTTTCTTT. Its protein is CASSHSGQKNTEAFF. This chain links TRBV5-5 with TRBJ1-1, with no clear D. The germline V gene has CDR1 SGHKS and CDR2 YYEKEE (reference sequence). The V end was cut by 4 bases, the J end by 1 base, with 14 bases between. There are 15 residues in the CDR3.

CDR3 DNA: TGTGCCAGTAGTGGGGGACAGGGGTACAATGAGCAGTTCTTC. Its protein product is CASSGGQGYNEQFF. V usage is TRBV19 and J usage is TRBJ2-1, with 10 nucleotides matching TRBD1. The CDR3 is 14 amino acids. Trimming cost V 5 bases and J 4 bases; bases outside gene matches: 2. CDR1 LNHDA and CDR2 SQIVND come from the germline V gene (reference sequence).

The chain employs TRBV25-1 and TRBJ1-2; D possibly corresponds to TRBD1 (5 bases). Trimming took off 2 bases at V and 4 bases at J, with 20 bases between the two ends. The CDR3 spans 17 residues. Germline values: CDR1 MGHDK, CDR2 SYGVNS. In DNA form, the CDR3 reads TGTGCCAGCAGTGAACGACGGTCTACAGGCGGGGGCTATGGCTACACCTTC. Its translation: CASSERRSTGGGYGYTF.

The chain recombines TRBV6-5 with TRBJ2-5, with 8 nucleotides matching TRBD2. CDR3 length: 15 residues. Germline V gene lookup returns CDR1 MNHEY and CDR2 SVGAGI. Trimming cost V 6 bases and J 5 bases; bases outside gene matches: 11. This chain's CDR3 is CASRPGAGGKETQYF. The CDR3 bases are TGTGCCAGCAGGCCAGGGGCGGGGGGTAAGGAGACCCAGTACTTC.

J is TRBJ1-4 and V is TRBV4-3, with 11 bases fitting TRBD1. This CDR3 spans 16 amino acids. Germline-derived CDR1 and CDR2 are LGHNA and YSLEER. Losses at the gene ends were 0 bases for V and 8 bases for J; bases not matched to a gene: 5. CDR3 sequence: CASSQDLRTGGEKLFF. The CDR3 DNA is TGCGCCAGCAGCCAAGATCTGAGGACAGGGGGCGAAAAACTGTTTTTT.

The table lists this clone with a count of one. This rearrangement joins TRBV5-6 to TRBJ1-1; TRBD1 matches at 7 bases. This CDR3 comprises 15 residues. V lost 1 base, J lost 6 bases, and 9 bases stayed unmatched. Per the germline V gene, CDR1 is SGHDT and CDR2 is YYEEEE. CDR3 residues: CASSLLGGRFSEAFF. The CDR3 DNA sequence: TGTGCCAGCAGCTTGCTAGGGGGCAGATTCTCTGAAGCTTTCTTT.

The chain joins TRBV28 to TRBJ2-3; weak D call: TRBD1 (5 bases). V shed 5 bases and J shed 6 bases, with 15 bases lying between them. The germline gives CDR1 MDHEN, CDR2 SYDVKM. The CDR3 length is 14 residues. CDR3 sequence (DNA): TGTGCCAGCAGTCCCCGCAACTACAGGGATACGCAGTATTTT. Its protein product is CASSPRNYRDTQYF.

This clone has a single count. V is TRBV7-3 and J is TRBJ2-5; 7 bases match TRBD2. V lost 5 bases to trimming and J lost 7 bases; unmatched junction nucleotides: 13. The CDR3 has 15 residues. The germline gives CDR1 SGHTA, CDR2 FQGTGA. This CDR3 reads CASSLSGAPGGTQYF. The CDR3 DNA reads TGTGCCAGCAGCCTAAGCGGGGCTCCCGGTGGGACCCAGTACTTC.

This chain connects TRBV6-2 or TRBV6-3 to TRBJ1-1, with 9 positions matching TRBD1. The germline gives CDR1 MNHEY, CDR2 SVGEGT. Trimming took 2 bases from V and 0 from J; bases not matched to a gene: 10. This CDR3 is 18 amino acids long. The CDR3 reads CASSYPPDRGSLNTEAFF. DNA for the CDR3: TGTGCCAGCAGTTACCCCCCCGACAGGGGGTCTCTGAACACTGAAGCTTTCTTT.

CDR3 residues: CASSFRGRFYEQYF. The CDR3 DNA reads as TGTGCCAGCAGTTTCCGGGGTCGGTTCTACGAGCAGTACTTC. The V and J genes are TRBV27 and TRBJ2-7, with D perhaps TRBD2 (5 bases). The germline V and J ends were trimmed by 3 bases and 3 bases, with 12 bases remaining between them. The CDR3 contains 14 residues. Germline lookup yields CDR1 MNHEY and CDR2 SMNVEV (reference sequence).

This clone was picked up a small number of times. The CDR3 loop is CASSKTGITGELFF. Written as DNA, the CDR3 is TGTGCCAGCAGCAAAACAGGGATCACCGGGGAGCTGTTTTTT. This chain uses TRBV2 with TRBJ2-2, with D tentatively TRBD1 (6 bases). The CDR3 covers 14 residues. Germline CDR1 is SNHLY and CDR2 is FYNNEI. The V end lost 6 bases, the J end lost 4 bases, and 12 bases lay between the germline ends.

The genes are TRBV27 and TRBJ1-4; 7 bases align to TRBD1. Germline V gene sequence: CDR1 MNHEY, CDR2 SMNVEV (reference sequence). This CDR3 spans 15 amino acids. The junction had 11 bases not matched to a gene; V was cut back by 5 bases and J by 8 bases. The CDR3 DNA sequence: TGTGCCAGCAGTCCTTACGCGGACAGGAGAGAAAAACTGTTTTTT. Translation: CASSPYADRREKLFF.

The rearrangement links TRBV18 to TRBJ1-2, with 8 positions matching TRBD1. The CDR3 spans 13 residues. The germline gives CDR1 KGHSH, CDR2 LQKENI. J lost 6 bases, V lost 4 bases, and 4 bases had no gene match. CDR3 nucleotides: TGTGCCAGCTCACAAGACAGGGGTAATGGCTACACCTTC. Encoded protein: CASSQDRGNGYTF.